This T cell receptor beta chain was identified during a study of T cell changes during pregnancy in multiple sclerosis (dated by TCRdb to about 2019). Describing the broader study: The study examined how the T cell repertoire changed over the course of pregnancy in women with multiple sclerosis.

A word on this clone: Its cognate antigen has yet to be identified. Base qualities are missing; no much larger clone stands one base away.

From a lookup of the germline V gene, CDR1 and CDR2 are SQVTM and ANQGSEA. The CDR3 runs 13 amino acids, cysteine and phenylalanine included. The entry retains the CDR3 DNA only, 39 bases that are in frame from base 1. V gives up 3 bases and J gives up 4 bases, and the segment between their germline ends measures 11 bases. The library was obtained by the immunoSEQ multiplex PCR assay. In TCRdb, the immuneACCESS table is reduced to in-frame sequences with V and J assigned. These tables do not hold every clone; where another copy was compared, an unresolved V gene accounts for under half, and the others remain unexplained. Across this sample there are 90,000 or so clones, with approximately 95% seen only once. In total, the top ten clones hold over 1.5% of the sample.

Here the sequenced sample was peripheral blood, taken after pregnancy. The sequence came from a female donor in good health, enrolled as a control in a pregnancy study. The V and J genes are TRBV29-1 and TRBJ2-3, with the D gene call left open. The encoded CDR3 is CSVEARGADTQYF. The DNA reads TGCAGCGTTGAGGCCCGCGGCGCAGATACGCAGTATTTT.